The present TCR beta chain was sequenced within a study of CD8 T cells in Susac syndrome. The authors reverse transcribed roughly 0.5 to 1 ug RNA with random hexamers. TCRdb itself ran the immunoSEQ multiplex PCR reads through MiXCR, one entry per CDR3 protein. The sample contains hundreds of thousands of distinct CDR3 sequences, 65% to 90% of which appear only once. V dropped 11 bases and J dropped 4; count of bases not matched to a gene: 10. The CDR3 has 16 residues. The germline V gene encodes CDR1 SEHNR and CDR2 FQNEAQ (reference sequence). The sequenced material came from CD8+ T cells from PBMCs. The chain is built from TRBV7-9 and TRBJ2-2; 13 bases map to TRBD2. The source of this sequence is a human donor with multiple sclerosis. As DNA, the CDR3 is TGTGCCGTTCCAGGGACTAGCGGGATCGGCACCGGGGAGCTGTTTTTT. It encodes CAVPGTSGIGTGELFF.